The present T cell receptor beta chain was sequenced within a study of cytomegalovirus exposure and HLA in healthy donors. Whole-study context: From donors who were HLA-typed, an early data release held 65 million to 85 million unique TCRs.

Primers included in the PCR were 60 Vbeta and 13 Jbeta primers. In the original workflow: Among the unique TCR beta chains that a later analysis counted, about 79 million in all, about 11 million were shared. Here immunoSEQ multiplex PCR was the method, and the copy in TCRdb shows in-frame clones only, minus some. The V and J calls and clone size are taken from that table; D and trimming were inferred from the DNA. This sample has 170,000 or so clones; just under 80% occur once, and the top ten carry under 15%. Germline V gene lookup returns CDR1 SGHRS and CDR2 YFSETQ. This CDR3 is built from 14 residues. Trimming took 3 bases from V and 7 from J; bases not matched to a gene: 10.

Sequenced: PBMCs. The TCR originated in a woman aged 45-60 years in good health and CMV-seropositive. The J gene is TRBJ2-7, the V gene TRBV5-1, with 7 bases matching TRBD2. The CDR3: CASSSLRAGVEQYF. CDR3 in DNA: TGCGCCAGCAGCTCCTTGAGGGCGGGGGTTGAGCAGTACTTC.